Following are 13 T cell receptor beta chains from one sample sequenced in a study of T-cell memory formation after mild COVID-19. TCRdb re-analysed the 5' RACE reads in MiXCR, keeping a single row per CDR3 protein. The sample lists 100,000 to 120,000 distinct CDR3 sequences; 20% to 25% were seen once. Sequencing input: PBMCs or a T cell subset sorted from them (not recorded which). These TCRs come from a man aged 18 to 29 who had mild COVID-19 (a few samples of this study predate the infection). Cell type and time point are not known.

The chain joins TRBV28 to TRBJ1-2, with a possible D match to TRBD1 (6 bases). The CDR3 has 13 residues. The V end lost 8 bases, the J end lost 1 base, and 11 bases lay between the germline ends. CDR1 and CDR2 from the germline V gene are MDHEN and SYDVKM. The CDR3 DNA reads as TGTGCCAGCGGCCCGGACAGTAACTATGGCTACACCTTC. Protein sequence: CASGPDSNYGYTF.

The chain uses TRBV5-1 and TRBJ1-2, with D possibly matching TRBD1 (5 bases). The CDR3 consists of 16 residues. Germline CDR1 and CDR2: SGHRS and YFSETQ. The ends were cut back, 1 base at V and 1 base at J, with 14 bases in the middle. The CDR3 coding sequence is TGCGCCAGCAGCTTGAGGCCAGGGTACGATAACTATGGCTACACCTTC. Amino acid sequence: CASSLRPGYDNYGYTF.

This clonotype was counted at least ten times. The V call is TRBV29-1, the J call TRBJ2-2, with D perhaps TRBD1 (5 bases). Germline CDR1 is SQVTM and CDR2 is ANQGSEA. The CDR3 is 12 residues long. Trimming stripped 6 bases from V and 5 bases from J, with 10 bases between. CDR3 sequence (DNA): TGCAGCGTCGTCCAGGGTACCGGGGAGCTGTTTTTT. It specifies CSVVQGTGELFF.

The V gene is TRBV5-1, the J gene TRBJ2-2; the D is unclear. The CDR3 spans 15 residues. The V and J ends lost 3 bases and 1 base respectively, with 10 bases between them. The germline V gene has CDR1 SGHRS and CDR2 YFSETQ. This chain's CDR3 is CASSSPTQNTGELFF. The CDR3 DNA sequence: TGCGCCAGCAGCTCACCGACCCAGAACACCGGGGAGCTGTTTTTT.

This clonotype turned up a few times. The V call is TRBV4-3, the J call TRBJ2-3, with D perhaps being TRBD1 or TRBD2 (5 bases each). CDR3 size: 14 residues. Trimming stripped 1 base from V and 4 bases from J, with 9 bases between. Germline loops: CDR1 LGHNA, CDR2 YSLEER. CDR3 residues: CASSQGRDPDTQYF. CDR3 DNA: TGCGCCAGCAGCCAAGGCCGGGACCCAGATACGCAGTATTTT.

There are a few counts of this clonotype. The chain recombines TRBV19 with TRBJ2-2, with D possibly being TRBD2 (6 bases). In germline, CDR1 is LNHDA, CDR2 SQIVND (reference sequence). This CDR3 region has 14 residues. Trimming stripped 0 bases from V and 6 bases from J, with 8 bases between. CDR3 nucleotide sequence: TGTGCCAGTAGTATAGATTGGGGGGCCGGGGAGCTGTTTTTT. It translates to CASSIDWGAGELFF.

This clonotype was seen a handful of times. The chain carries TRBV4-3 and TRBJ1-1, with D perhaps matching TRBD1 (6 bases). The CDR3 is 15 residues long. CDR1 and CDR2 from the germline V gene are LGHNA and YSLEER. Trimming removed 0 bases at V and 5 bases at J, with 13 bases between. The CDR3 is CASSQDIGQGTEAFF. DNA for the CDR3: TGCGCCAGCAGCCAAGATATCGGGCAGGGGACTGAAGCTTTCTTT.

The chain couples TRBV11-2 to TRBJ2-1; TRBD2 agrees at 8 bases. Trimming cost V 1 base and J 3 bases; bases outside gene matches: 2. The length of the CDR3 is 15 residues. The germline V gene has CDR1 SGHAT and CDR2 FQNNGV. The DNA of the CDR3 is TGTGCCAGCAGCTTAGCCAGCGGGGGCTACAATGAGCAGTTCTTC. Translated, it gives CASSLASGGYNEQFF.

This chain joins TRBV7-9 and TRBJ2-5, with TRBD1 identical over 12 bases. CDR3 length: 15 residues. Trimming took 4 bases from V and 4 from J; bases not matched to a gene: 4. Germline V gene lookup returns CDR1 SEHNR and CDR2 FQNEAQ (reference sequence). CDR3: CASSWDRGRGETQYF. The CDR3 DNA sequence: TGTGCCAGCAGCTGGGACAGGGGGCGCGGAGAGACCCAGTACTTC.

The chain is built from TRBV20-1 and TRBJ2-5, with TRBD2 identical over 14 bases. With V trimmed by 2 bases and J by 4 bases, 3 bases remained unmatched. Germline CDR1 and CDR2: DFQATT and SNEGSKA (reference sequence). This CDR3 has 15 amino acids. The CDR3 coding sequence is TGCAGTGCTAGACACGGACTAGCGGGGGGAGAGACCCAGTACTTC. It yields the protein CSARHGLAGGETQYF.

The chain is built from TRBV6-6 and TRBJ2-7; 7 bases are shared with TRBD1. Looked up from germline, CDR1 is MNHNY and CDR2 is SVGAGI (reference sequence). Germline trimming cut 7 bases from V and 3 bases from J; bases unmatched to any gene: 12. The CDR3 sequence is 15 residues long. This CDR3 reads CASNPAGGLYYEQYF. The CDR3 region has the DNA TGTGCCAGCAATCCGGCAGGGGGATTATACTACGAGCAGTACTTC.

This clonotype has just a few counts. The V call is TRBV4-3, the J call TRBJ2-3; a weak D match, TRBD1 (7 bases). Germline V lookup: CDR1 LGHNA, CDR2 YSLEER. The CDR3 has 18 residues. Trimming took 8 bases from V and 0 from J, leaving 24 bases between them. The chain's CDR3 is CASVLGGQRSSSTDTQYF. The CDR3 coding sequence is TGCGCCAGCGTTCTGGGGGGACAGCGTTCCTCTAGCACAGATACGCAGTATTTT.

The chain carries TRBV9 and TRBJ2-7; TRBD2 is a possible D gene (6 bases). Germline lookup yields CDR1 SGDLS and CDR2 YYNGEE. V was pared by 0 bases and J by 2 bases, with 9 bases between. CDR3 length equals 14 residues. The CDR3 DNA sequence: TGTGCCAGCAGCGTAGGTGGGAGGACCTACGAGCAGTACTTC. Encoded protein: CASSVGGRTYEQYF.